This T cell receptor (beta chain) was recorded in a study of blood T cell repertoires in COVID-19. About the study: T cells, B-cell-depleted T cells, or PBMCs supplied cDNA or gDNA.

In the original processing: How many nucleated cells were present was estimated from reference gene primer amplification. This table comes from immunoSEQ multiplex PCR, and its TCRdb copy is limited to in-frame clones, with some not included. V and J calls and clone size come straight from that table; D and trimming were deduced from the DNA. The table has around 220,000 clones, around 89% seen once. Assignments of participants to cohorts depended upon their own reported clinical history. Trimming left V 5 bases short and J 8 bases short, with 16 bases between. The CDR3 is 13 residues long. The germline V gene encodes CDR1 SGHKS and CDR2 YYEKEE (reference sequence).

This TCR derives from a man aged 25-45 years who had been exposed to COVID-19. V and J are TRBV5-5 and TRBJ1-2; D ambiguous. Sequences were obtained from PBMCs or T cells enriched from blood (not recorded which). This chain's CDR3 is CASSKSAVRGYTF. CDR3 DNA sequence: TGTGCCAGCAGTAAGAGCGCCGTTAGGGGCTACACCTTC.